Listed below are T cell receptor beta chains from one sample, sequenced in a study of shared clonotypes between healthy human individuals. Repertoires were generated with immunoSEQ multiplex PCR, while TCRdb's copy carries only in-frame clones and drops some. The sample lists fewer than 1 million clones, roughly 96% occurring once. Sequenced sample: naive CD8+ T cells sorted from blood. The receptors come from a man aged 30 to 45 in good health. Each CDR3 is given with its conserved first and last residue.

v_call	cdr3_aa
TRBV14	CASSPLSGLYEQYF
TRBV7-9	CASSLVRTGESEAFF
TRBV15	CATSRDSLSGANVLTF
TRBV5-1	CASSWPGRGDSYNEQFF
TRBV7-2	CASSGQGTSPSGNTIYF
TRBV6-5	CASSQTSGLQETQYF
TRBV27	CASSLSWGDRGYEQYF
TRBV7-9	CASTTSGRLDEQFF
TRBV7-9	CASSAEGTGAYGYTF
TRBV5-4	CASSNEGGYTF
TRBV4-1	CASSQSIYNEQFF
TRBV13	CASSLVGGSTDTQYF
TRBV5-6	CASSLRQTYEQYF
TRBV9	CASSLGGGGPEQYF
TRBV5-6	CASSPEGGLGSYEQYF
TRBV10-1	CASSEVTAGLPSSTDTQYF
TRBV27	CASSLNLGDTDTQYF
TRBV5-1	CASSSGNEQFF
TRBV7-6	CASSLNGASADTQYF
TRBV5-1	CASSVWTTQETQYF
TRBV5-8	CASSRERTFENYGYTF
TRBV27	CASSLLGTSGRIHEQYF